The sequence of this T cell receptor (beta chain) was determined in a study of blood T cell repertoires in COVID-19. The repertoire was sequenced with immunoSEQ multiplex PCR; TCRdb's copy has only in-frame clones and lacks some. Of around 190,000 clones listed, about 80% are singletons. This clone was seen ten or more times. The CDR3 covers 14 residues. Germline V gene lookup returns CDR1 GTSNPN and CDR2 SVGIG (reference sequence). With V trimmed by 1 base and J by 2 bases, 4 bases remained unmatched. Sequencing used peripheral blood. The chain employs TRBV30 and TRBJ1-2, with TRBD1 matching over 7 bases. The clonotype originates from a man between 60 and 75 years old with acute or convalescent COVID-19. The DNA for the CDR3 is TGTGCCTGGAGTGAAGGGACAGTCAACTATGGCTACACCTTC. It yields the protein CAWSEGTVNYGYTF.